The present T cell receptor (beta chain) was sequenced within a study of T cells expressing NK-cell markers. The germline V gene encodes CDR1 SGDLS and CDR2 YYNGEE. This CDR3 comprises 16 residues. TCRdb reanalyzed the 5' RACE reads, giving one entry per CDR3 protein sequence and no DNA. The sample data list roughly 350,000 distinct CDR3 sequences. V is TRBV9 and J is TRBJ2-3; as DNA is missing, the TRBD1 call by TCRdb cannot be tested. Sequencing used blood T cells: a sorted CD56 or NKG2C T cell subset, CD4+ or CD8+ T cells, or bulk PBMC T cells (not recorded which). The TCR sequence derives from a man aged 18-75 years in good health. CDR3 sequence: CASSALGGGPSDTQYF.